This note documents a single T cell receptor beta chain sequence. Its binding antigen is unknown. Base qualities are missing; no much larger clone stands one base away. V is pruned by 7 bases and J by 3 bases, leaving 3 bases of the junction without a gene match. Reading the germline V gene (reference sequence) gives CDR1 GTSNPN and CDR2 SVGIG. Counted from cysteine to phenylalanine, this CDR3 has 11 amino acids. The entry retains the CDR3 DNA only, 33 bases that are in frame from base 1. The library was produced with the immunoSEQ multiplex PCR assay. For the multiplex PCR, a mixture combining 60 forward primers for TCR Vbeta segments and 13 reverse primers for TCR Jbeta segments was used. The CDR3 region of rearranged TCR beta genes was amplified from genomic DNA with a multiplex PCR assay. The Illumina HiSeq System was used to sequence the amplified TCR beta libraries as 87-base-pair reads. Per the original workflow: A later analysis counted around 72 million unique TCR beta chains across the 650 to 800 repertoires, and 10 million to 12 million of these chains were shared by at least two donors. To remove PCR and sequencing errors, raw reads were error-corrected and collapsed into unique sequences using a nearest-neighbor algorithm that merged closely related sequences. To assign V, D and J gene segments, CDR3 sequences were aligned to IMGT reference sequences. For a sequence to be retained, a match of at least six nucleotides to both a V gene segment and a J gene segment was required. Rearrangements were called productive when the CDR3 lacked stop codons and stayed in frame with V and J; all others were non-productive. CDR3 was defined according to IMGT convention as the region running from the second conserved V-encoded cysteine to the conserved J-encoded phenylalanine. The earlier analysis of about 570 of the donors excluded any sequence lacking an unambiguous match to a single V gene segment. An earlier analysis of almost 600 of the donors classified V segments as functional when productive rearrangements were above 56.7% and as segregating when the standard deviation between donors was above 5%. A statistical classification framework was built to diagnose cytomegalovirus status from the catalog of TCR beta chain sequences. In a later analysis, TCR nucleotide sequences were compared against IMGT/GENE-DB human TR gene sequences so that V and J genes could be assigned. The TCRdist pipeline was used in a later analysis to assign CDR3 sequences and most-parsimonious VDJ recombination scenarios. A later analysis defined each TCR beta chain by its CDR3 amino acid sequence plus V-gene family, and excluded reads lacking a unique V-gene family. To address suspected cross-contamination and a sequencing artifact, a later analysis removed around 590 highly shared, low-generation-probability nucleotide sequences. For each public chain, a later analysis derived a clonal expansion index from normalized ranks of inferred template counts within each repertoire. A later analysis computed generation probabilities with a VDJ recombination model fitted to out-of-frame rearrangements, and checked the results against IGoR. A later analysis scored TCR-TCR, TCR-HLA and TCR-CMV co-occurrence with hypergeometric tests, applying a repertoire-size bias correction to TCR pairs. False discovery rates were estimated in a later analysis by permuting HLA or CMV assignments 20 times. In a later analysis, co-occurring TCRs were grouped with DBSCAN, and TCRdist sequence similarity was added when clustering was performed within HLA-allele-positive subsets. Co-occurrence clustering excluded repertoires with fewer than 30,000 or more than 120,000 public chains, plus five with anomalous nucleotide sharing. This immuneACCESS table, as held by TCRdb, lists in-frame sequences with V and J called but not all clones. Of the missing ones, under half trace to an unresolved V gene in checked studies; the others have no known cause. For V, J and clone size, that table is used; D and trimming come from the DNA. The sample records about 82,000 clones, 70% to 80% of which are singletons. The ten largest clones capture under 15% of the sample.

The cohort was made up of hundreds of healthy bone marrow donors. Cohort members were all nominally healthy when sampled, although unrecorded immune exposures were likely present. CMV serostatus was positive for roughly 290 and negative for 352 of the 666 cohort members, and was not recorded for this donor. Each donor provided a peripheral blood sample, and peripheral blood mononuclear cells were used for TCR beta sequencing. Genomic DNA extraction from the blood cell samples was performed with the Qiagen DNeasy Blood Extraction Kit. These data come from a study of cytomegalovirus exposure and HLA in healthy donors (dated by TCRdb to the late 2010s). In terms of the full investigation: According to an earlier analysis of 550 to 700 of the donors, roughly 180 million T cells yielded 120 million or so unique TCR beta sequences and 276 Gb of sequence data. An earlier analysis of 500 to 650 of the donors applied high-throughput TCR beta sequencing to assess whether each TCR beta V gene segment acted as functional or pseudogenic. Donor age, sex, ethnicity and CMV serostatus were compiled together with the repertoire data. All discovery cohort repertoires had been generated on a single sequencing platform. About 280 gigabases of sequencing data and 80 million or so unique TCR sequences were included in an early release covering roughly 700 HLA-typed donors. On average, about 240,000 unique TCR beta nucleotide sequences were sequenced per donor among a few hundred genotyped donors of the cohort, with roughly a sixth of those sequences being non-productive. The later analysis used no new phenotypic data to find candidate immune exposures, relying instead on TCR beta sequences and their occurrence across donors. Because of strong linkage in the cohort, roughly 5 DR-DQ haplotypes were treated as single units for association and clustering. Of the 350 to 450 genotyped donors, more than 75% were placed in the genetic ancestry cluster associated with self-reported Caucasian donors. The study used immunosequencing to profile the T cell repertoires of about 670 subjects and linked those repertoires to cytomegalovirus serostatus. Along with the approximately 700-subject first cohort, a separate validation cohort of over a hundred different subjects was used. Class I and class II HLA loci were covered by the typing at four-digit resolution. Genome-wide SNP genotypes for about three fifths of the 666 donors were used in a later genetic analysis, which treated that subset as a discovery cohort. Typing coverage differed by locus: A, B, C, DRB1 and DQB1 were typed in about 620-640 donors, DQA1 in about 510, DPA1 in approximately 610, and DPB1 in 472. A later analysis re-analyzed previously published TCR beta repertoires from hundreds of donors and added high-resolution HLA genotyping to study TCR occurrence patterns. The aim of the study was to test whether cataloging public T cell receptors could identify signatures of past pathogen exposure. High-throughput TCR immunosequencing, statistical association of individual TCRs with disease status, and machine learning were combined to predict cytomegalovirus infection status. On the study overall, not on this receptor specifically: In an earlier analysis of 587 of the donors, most TCR beta V segments were observed in productive rearrangements about 87% or about 30% of the time, broadly matching IMGT annotations. A later analysis associated about 16,000 TCR beta sequences with specific HLA alleles at a false discovery rate of 0.05. The authors suggested that the approach could potentially be generalized to other disease states and immunological phenotypes. A total of roughly 160 TCR beta chains were listed by the study as associated with cytomegalovirus. In a later analysis, the rate of TCR association differed among HLA loci, with DRB1 alleles having the most associated TCRs and HLA-C alleles having the fewest. Roughly uniform sequencing depth across donors was assumed in presence/absence analyses, although this assumption may not hold. Some IMGT-functional V segments, including TRBV6-2 and TRBV6-3, could not be distinguished by the 87-base-pair reads and were therefore excluded. The classifier was reported to diagnose cytomegalovirus status with high specificity and sensitivity in both the original and validation cohorts. Across donors, most TCR sequences were observed very rarely, whereas some public TCRs were present in many individuals. A cluster of highly shared sequence variants was judged likely to represent a technical artifact of the sequencing pipeline. Compared with equally common non-associated chains, HLA-associated TCR beta chains in a later analysis were more clonally expanded and had lower generation probabilities. In a later analysis, most CMV-associated TCR beta chains were found to appear HLA-restricted, with HLA associations seemingly driven largely by CMV exposure. V-gene and J-gene trimming of TCR beta chains was associated with a missense DCLRE1C variant in a later genetic analysis, and the association was replicated in an independent cohort. A later analysis reported that several top co-occurrence clusters appeared linked to parvovirus B19, influenza, CMV and Epstein-Barr virus. Correlated functional status among segregating V segments might reflect linkage disequilibrium, but an unknown experimental factor could not be ruled out. When HLA alleles, especially DR and DQ, strongly co-occurred, TCR associations were difficult to assign to individual alleles. The earlier analysis of about 600 of the donors excluded 15 to 20 rarely observed V segments, including chromosome 9 orphons, because counts were too low. Only TCR beta chains were sequenced in this cohort, and the absence of alpha or paired-chain data limited detectable features. CMV serostatus was the only immune exposure information available for the cohort. Because some donors lacked HLA typing at each locus, the association tests relied only on the typed subset. In vitro tests confirmed that a few of the cytomegalovirus-associated TCR beta chains recognize cytomegalovirus antigens. In a later genetic analysis, fewer N-insertions in productive TCRs were reported among donors in an Asian-associated ancestry cluster than the approximately 670-donor mean. A further reported finding was that TCR beta sequences accurately predicted the HLA-A and HLA-B alleles for most subjects in the first cohort.

This TCR was sampled from a human donor in good health. Material for sequencing was PBMCs. The chain links TRBV30 with TRBJ2-7, with 7 junctional bases fitting TRBD1. The CDR3 reads as follows: CASQGRYEQYF. The nucleotides are TGTGCCTCACAGGGGCGCTACGAGCAGTACTTC.